The sequence of this TCR beta chain was determined in a study of technical replicates of blood from a few donors. The germline gives CDR1 MGHRA, CDR2 YSYEKL. The CDR3 contains 16 residues. Trimming shortened V by 0 bases and J by 8 bases, and 16 bases separated the two germline ends. Measured with immunoSEQ multiplex PCR; TCRdb has only the in-frame clones, and not every one. The sample gives more than 65,000 clones, 90% to 95% of which show up once; 0.2% to 0.3% is in the top ten. The material sequenced was T cells isolated from PBMCs. The receptor comes from a human donor in good health. V and J are TRBV4-1 and TRBJ1-4, with a tentative D call TRBD1 (6 bases). This CDR3 is CASSQEGRGTYEKLFF. The CDR3 DNA follows: TGCGCCAGCAGCCAAGAGGGAAGGGGGACATACGAAAAACTGTTTTTT.